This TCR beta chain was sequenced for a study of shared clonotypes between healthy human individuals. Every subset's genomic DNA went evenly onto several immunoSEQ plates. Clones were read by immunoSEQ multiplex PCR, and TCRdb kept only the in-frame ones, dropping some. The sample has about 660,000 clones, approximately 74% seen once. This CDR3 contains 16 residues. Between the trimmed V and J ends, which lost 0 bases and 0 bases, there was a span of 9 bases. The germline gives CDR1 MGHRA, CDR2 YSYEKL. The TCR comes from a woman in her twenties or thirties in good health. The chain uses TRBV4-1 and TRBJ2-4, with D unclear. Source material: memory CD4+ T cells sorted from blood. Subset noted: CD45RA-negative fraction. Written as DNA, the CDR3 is TGCGCCAGCAGCCAAGATGCTGCTTTAGCCAAAAACATTCAGTACTTC. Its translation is CASSQDAALAKNIQYF.